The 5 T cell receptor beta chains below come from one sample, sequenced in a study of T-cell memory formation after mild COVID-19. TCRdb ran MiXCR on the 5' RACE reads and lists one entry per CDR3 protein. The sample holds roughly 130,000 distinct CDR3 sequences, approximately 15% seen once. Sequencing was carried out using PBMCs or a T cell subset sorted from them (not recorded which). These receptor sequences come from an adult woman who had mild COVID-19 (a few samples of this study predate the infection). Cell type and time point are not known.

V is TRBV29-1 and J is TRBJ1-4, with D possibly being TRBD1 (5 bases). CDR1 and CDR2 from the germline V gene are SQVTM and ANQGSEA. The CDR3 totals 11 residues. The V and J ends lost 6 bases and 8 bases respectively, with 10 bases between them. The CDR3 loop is CSVGGREKLFF. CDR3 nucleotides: TGCAGCGTGGGGGGACGCGAAAAACTGTTTTTT.

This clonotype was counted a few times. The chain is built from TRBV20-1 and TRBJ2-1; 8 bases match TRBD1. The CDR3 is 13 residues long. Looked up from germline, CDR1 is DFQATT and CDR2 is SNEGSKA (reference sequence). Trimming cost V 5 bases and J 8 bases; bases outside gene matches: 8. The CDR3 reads CSAGQGSLHEQFF. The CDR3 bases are TGCAGTGCTGGACAGGGATCACTCCATGAGCAGTTCTTC.

CDR3 DNA: TGCGCCAGCAGCCAGACAGGGGAAGCCTACGAGCAGTACTTC. This translates into CASSQTGEAYEQYF. The V gene is TRBV4-1, the J gene TRBJ2-7; 8 nucleotides align to TRBD1. CDR3 length equals 14 residues. Looked up from germline, CDR1 is MGHRA and CDR2 is YSYEKL. The ends lost 3 bases at V and 2 bases at J; junction bases unmatched: 3.

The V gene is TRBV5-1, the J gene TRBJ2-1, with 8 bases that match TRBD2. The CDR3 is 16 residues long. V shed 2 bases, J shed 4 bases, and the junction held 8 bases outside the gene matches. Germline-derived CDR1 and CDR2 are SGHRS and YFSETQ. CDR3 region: CASSFDTRGGYNEQFF. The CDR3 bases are TGCGCCAGCAGCTTTGACACCCGGGGGGGTTACAATGAGCAGTTCTTC.

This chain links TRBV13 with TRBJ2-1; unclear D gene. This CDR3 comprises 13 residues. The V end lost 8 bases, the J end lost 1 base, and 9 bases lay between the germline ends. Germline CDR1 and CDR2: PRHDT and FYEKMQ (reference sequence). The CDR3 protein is CASVGLSYNEQFF. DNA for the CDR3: TGTGCCAGCGTGGGGTTATCCTACAATGAGCAGTTCTTC.